A selection of T cell receptor beta chains follows, all from one sample in a study of glioma-infiltrating T cells after dendritic cell vaccination. Profiling relied on immunoSEQ multiplex PCR, and the TCRdb table lists in-frame clones only, not all of them. The repertoire consists of about 110,000 clones, with roughly 89% occurring once and the leading ten covering 2.5% to 3.5%. The sequencing here drew on blood, taken after dendritic cell vaccination. Source of these receptors: a human donor with glioblastoma. Both conserved end residues are part of each CDR3. D genes are given only for firm matches. Clone size is given for some rows only: seen once, a few or many times, or a class if the clone is expanded.

clone size	D gene	V gene	J gene	CDR3 DNA	CDR3 protein
NA	NA	TRBV10-2	TRBJ1-2	TGCGCCAGCAGTGACACGGAGAACTATGGCTACACCTTC	CASSDTENYGYTF
NA	NA	TRBV10-2	TRBJ1-1	TGCGCCAGCAGTGAGCGGGACACAAGAACTGAAGCTTTCTTT	CASSERDTRTEAFF
NA	TRBD2	TRBV2	TRBJ2-1	TGTGCCAGCAGTTCGACCGGGACTAGCGGGAACAATGAGCAGTTCTTC	CASSSTGTSGNNEQFF
NA	NA	TRBV19	TRBJ2-3	TGTGCCAGTAGTCCGGGGACACCTAGCACAGATACGCAGTATTTT	CASSPGTPSTDTQYF
NA	NA	TRBV7-9	TRBJ2-6	TGTGCCAGCAGCAAAACAGGGGGGGTCTTGTCTGGGGCCAACGTCCTGACTTTC	CASSKTGGVLSGANVLTF
NA	NA	TRBV7-2	TRBJ1-1	TGTGCCAGCAGCTTAGCGCGCGGGGGGCAGAACACTGAAGCTTTCTTT	CASSLARGGQNTEAFF
NA	NA	TRBV5-1	TRBJ1-1	TGCGCCAGCAGCTTGGAACTTTACACTGAAGCTTTCTTT	CASSLELYTEAFF
NA	NA	TRBV9	TRBJ2-2	TGTGCCAGCAGCCCCGGAGCGGCCGGGGAGCTGTTTTTT	CASSPGAAGELFF
NA	TRBD1	TRBV5-1	TRBJ1-2	TGCGCCAGCAGCACTCAGGGGGCTACTAACTATGGCTACACCTTC	CASSTQGATNYGYTF
NA	NA	TRBV7-8	TRBJ2-7	TGTGCCAGCAGCGAGTCTGCTAATCAGCAGTACTTC	CASSESANQQYF
NA	NA	TRBV29-1	TRBJ2-7	TGCAGCGTTGAACTCGGCAGGGGTAAAGAGCAGTACTTC	CSVELGRGKEQYF
NA	NA	TRBV6-5	TRBJ2-5	TGTGCCAGCAGGAAGGACTTACCGCTAGAGAATACCCAGTACTTC	CASRKDLPLENTQYF
NA	NA	TRBV6-5	TRBJ2-2	TGTGCCAGCAGTTACGCGCCGGGAGAGCGCACCGGGGAGCTGTTTTTT	CASSYAPGERTGELFF
NA	TRBD1	TRBV23-1	TRBJ1-2	TGCGCCAGCAATTCAAACAGGGGATACTATGGCTACACCTTC	CASNSNRGYYGYTF
NA	TRBD2	TRBV10-3	TRBJ2-5	TGTGCCATCAGGGGACTAGCGGGAGAGACCCAGTACTTC	CAIRGLAGETQYF
NA	NA	TRBV19	TRBJ2-2	TGTGCCAGTAGTGTCGGGACTCTCAACACCGGGGAGCTGTTTTTT	CASSVGTLNTGELFF
once	TRBD1	TRBV30	TRBJ2-7	TGTGCCTGGAGGGGACAGGGACGCACCTACGAGCAGTACTTC	CAWRGQGRTYEQYF
once	NA	TRBV6-1	TRBJ1-1	TGTGCCAGCAGTGTAGCAGCAGGGAACACTGAAGCTTTCTTT	CASSVAAGNTEAFF
NA	TRBD1	TRBV4-2	TRBJ1-1	TGTGCCAGCAGCCGAGGACAGGACACTGAAGCTTTCTTT	CASSRGQDTEAFF
NA	TRBD1	TRBV11-2	TRBJ2-1	TGTGCCAGCAGCCGGGCCGGGACAGGGGGCAATGAGCAGTTCTTC	CASSRAGTGGNEQFF
NA	NA	TRBV6-5	TRBJ1-1	TGTGCCAGCAGCTCAGGGTGGACTGAAGCTTTCTTT	CASSSGWTEAFF
NA	NA	TRBV4-2	TRBJ2-3	TGTGCCAGCAGCCAAGAACCCAGCGGCTACACAGATACGCAGTATTTT	CASSQEPSGYTDTQYF
NA	NA	TRBV5-6	TRBJ2-5	TGTGCCAGCAGCTTCGGGGAGACCCAGTACTTC	CASSFGETQYF
NA	NA	TRBV6-1	TRBJ1-5	TGTGCCAGCAGTGCCCTACAGGGAAGCAATCAGCCCCAGCATTTT	CASSALQGSNQPQHF
once	TRBD2	TRBV6-4	TRBJ2-3	TGTGCCAGCAGTGAGTCGGGAGGGCCTATGGATACGCAGTATTTT	CASSESGGPMDTQYF
NA	TRBD2	TRBV29-1	TRBJ2-2	TGCAGCGTTGTTCATAGCGGGGGGCTCACCGGGGAGCTGTTTTTT	CSVVHSGGLTGELFF
NA	TRBD2	TRBV19	TRBJ2-1	TGTGCCAGTTCAACTAGCGGCTCATACAATGAGCAGTTCTTC	CASSTSGSYNEQFF